This TCR beta chain came from a study of cytomegalovirus exposure and HLA in healthy donors. Study outcomes and limitations: Later genetic work tied a missense DCLRE1C variant to beta-chain V and J trimming.

Researchers ran the PCR with 60 Vbeta and 13 Jbeta primers. Some clones are missing from TCRdb's copy, which holds only in-frame ones; the method was immunoSEQ multiplex PCR. Of around 160,000 clones in the sample, roughly 80% were seen once. Turning to this clone: Its antigen is undetermined.

The clonotype was recovered from a woman in her thirties or forties in good health and CMV-seropositive. Sequenced: PBMCs.

CDR3 sequence (DNA): TGTGCCAGCAGTCTCACCGGGACAGGAATTGATGGCTACACCTTC. Its translation is CASSLTGTGIDGYTF. The chain combines TRBV28 with TRBJ1-2; 8 bases fit TRBD1. Losses at the gene ends were 5 bases for V and 6 bases for J; bases not matched to a gene: 11. Germline lookup yields CDR1 MDHEN and CDR2 SYDVKM. This CDR3 has 15 amino acids.